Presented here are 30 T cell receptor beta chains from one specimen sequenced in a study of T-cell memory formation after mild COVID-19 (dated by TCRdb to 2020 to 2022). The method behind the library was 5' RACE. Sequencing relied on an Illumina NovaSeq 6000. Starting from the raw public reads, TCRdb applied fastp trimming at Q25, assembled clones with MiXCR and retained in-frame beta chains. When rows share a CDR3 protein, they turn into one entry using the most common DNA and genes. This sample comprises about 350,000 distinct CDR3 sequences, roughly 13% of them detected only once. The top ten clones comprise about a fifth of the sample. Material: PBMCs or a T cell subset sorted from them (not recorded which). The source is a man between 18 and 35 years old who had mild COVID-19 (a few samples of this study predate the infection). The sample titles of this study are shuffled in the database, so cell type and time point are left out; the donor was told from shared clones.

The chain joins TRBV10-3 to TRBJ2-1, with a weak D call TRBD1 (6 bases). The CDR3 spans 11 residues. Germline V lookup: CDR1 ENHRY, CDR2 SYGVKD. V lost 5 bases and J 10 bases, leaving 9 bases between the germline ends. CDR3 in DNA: TGTGCCATCAGTCCCCAGGGGGAGCAGTTCTTC. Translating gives CAISPQGEQFF.

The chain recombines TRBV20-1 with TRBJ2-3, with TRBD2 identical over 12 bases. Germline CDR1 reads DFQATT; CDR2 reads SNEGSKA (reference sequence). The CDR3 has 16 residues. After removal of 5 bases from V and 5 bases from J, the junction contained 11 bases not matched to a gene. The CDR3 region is CSAFTSPGLAGDTQYF. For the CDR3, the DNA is TGCAGTGCTTTCACCTCTCCGGGACTAGCGGGAGATACGCAGTATTTT.

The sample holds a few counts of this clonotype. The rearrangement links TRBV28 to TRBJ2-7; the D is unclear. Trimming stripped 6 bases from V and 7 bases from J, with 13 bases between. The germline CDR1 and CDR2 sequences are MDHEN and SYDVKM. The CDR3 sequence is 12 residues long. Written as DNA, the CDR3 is TGTGCCAGCAGCCTGCCGGGTGGGGAGCAGTACGTC. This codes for CASSLPGGEQYV.

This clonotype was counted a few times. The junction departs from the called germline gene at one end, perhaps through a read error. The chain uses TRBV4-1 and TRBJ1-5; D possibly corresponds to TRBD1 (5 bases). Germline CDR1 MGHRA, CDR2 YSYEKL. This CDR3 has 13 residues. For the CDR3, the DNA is TGCGCCAGCAGCCAATTTAGTAGGGGCCCTCCGAGTTTT. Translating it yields CASSQFSRGPPSF.

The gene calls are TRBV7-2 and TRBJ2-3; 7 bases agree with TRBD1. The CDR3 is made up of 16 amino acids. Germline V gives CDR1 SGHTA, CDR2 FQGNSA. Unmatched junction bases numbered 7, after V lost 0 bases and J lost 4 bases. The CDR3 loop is CASSLAKTGYADTQYF. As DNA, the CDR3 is TGTGCCAGCAGCTTAGCGAAGACAGGGTATGCAGATACGCAGTATTTT. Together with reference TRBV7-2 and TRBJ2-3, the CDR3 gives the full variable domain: GAGVSQSPSNKVTEKGKDVELRCDPISGHTALYWYRQSLGQGLEFLIYFQGNSAPDKSGLPSDRFSAERTGGSVSTLTIQRTQQEDSAVYLCASSLAKTGYADTQYFGPGTRLTVL.

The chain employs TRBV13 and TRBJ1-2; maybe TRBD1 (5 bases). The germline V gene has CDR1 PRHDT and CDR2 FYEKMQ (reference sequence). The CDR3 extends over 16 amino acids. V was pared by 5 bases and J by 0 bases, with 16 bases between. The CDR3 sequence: CASSRGAGIANYGYTF. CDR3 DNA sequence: TGTGCCAGCAGCCGCGGGGCGGGGATCGCTAACTATGGCTACACCTTC.

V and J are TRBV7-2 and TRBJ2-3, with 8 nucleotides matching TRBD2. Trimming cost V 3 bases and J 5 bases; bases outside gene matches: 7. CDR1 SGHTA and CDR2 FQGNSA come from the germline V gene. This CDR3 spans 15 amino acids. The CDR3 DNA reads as TGTGCCAGCAGCTTGGGGCGGGGGGTGGTAGATACGCAGTATTTT. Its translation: CASSLGRGVVDTQYF.

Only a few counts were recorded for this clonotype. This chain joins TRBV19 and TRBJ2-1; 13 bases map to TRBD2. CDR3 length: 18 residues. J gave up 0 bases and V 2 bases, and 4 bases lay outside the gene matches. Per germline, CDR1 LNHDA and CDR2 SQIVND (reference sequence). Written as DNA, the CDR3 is TGTGCCAGTAGTATAACTAGCGGGGGGGTAGGCTCCTACAATGAGCAGTTCTTC. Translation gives CASSITSGGVGSYNEQFF. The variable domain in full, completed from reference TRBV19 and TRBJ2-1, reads DGGITQSPKYLFRKEGQNVTLSCEQNLNHDAMYWYRQDPGQGLRLIYYSQIVNDFQKGDIAEGYSVSREKKESFPLTVTSAQKNPTAFYLCASSITSGGVGSYNEQFFGPGTRLTVL.

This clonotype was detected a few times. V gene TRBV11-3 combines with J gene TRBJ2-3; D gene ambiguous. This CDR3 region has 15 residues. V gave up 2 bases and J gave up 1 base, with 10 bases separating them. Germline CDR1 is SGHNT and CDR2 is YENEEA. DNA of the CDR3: TGTGCCAGCAGCTTAAGTGGGGATGGCACAGATACGCAGTATTTT. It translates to CASSLSGDGTDTQYF.

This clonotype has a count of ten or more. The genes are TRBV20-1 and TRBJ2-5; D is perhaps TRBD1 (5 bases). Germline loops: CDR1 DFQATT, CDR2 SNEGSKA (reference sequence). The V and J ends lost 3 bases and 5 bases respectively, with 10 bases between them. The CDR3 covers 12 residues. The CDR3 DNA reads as TGCAGTGCTAGCAGGGTGGTGGAGACCCAGTACTTC. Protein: CSASRVVETQYF.

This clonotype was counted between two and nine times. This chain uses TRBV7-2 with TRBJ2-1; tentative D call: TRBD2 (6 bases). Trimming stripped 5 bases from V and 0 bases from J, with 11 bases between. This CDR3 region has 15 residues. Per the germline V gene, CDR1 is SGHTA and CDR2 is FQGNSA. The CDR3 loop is CASSGGSYSYNEQFF. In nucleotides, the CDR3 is TGTGCCAGCAGCGGGGGGTCTTACTCCTACAATGAGCAGTTCTTC.

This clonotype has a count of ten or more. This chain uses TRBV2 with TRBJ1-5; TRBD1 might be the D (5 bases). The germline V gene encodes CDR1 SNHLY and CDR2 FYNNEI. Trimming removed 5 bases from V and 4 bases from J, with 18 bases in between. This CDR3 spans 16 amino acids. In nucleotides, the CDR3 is TGTGCCAGCAGTCCGGGACTCGGACATGAAAATCAGCCCCAGCATTTT. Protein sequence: CASSPGLGHENQPQHF.

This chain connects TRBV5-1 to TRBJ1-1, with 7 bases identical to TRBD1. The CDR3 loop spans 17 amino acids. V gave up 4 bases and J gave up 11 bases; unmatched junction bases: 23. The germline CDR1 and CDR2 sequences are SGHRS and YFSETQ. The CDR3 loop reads CASSVMGSRQGGRGAFF. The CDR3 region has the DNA TGCGCCAGCAGCGTTATGGGAAGCCGACAGGGAGGGCGCGGCGCTTTCTTT.

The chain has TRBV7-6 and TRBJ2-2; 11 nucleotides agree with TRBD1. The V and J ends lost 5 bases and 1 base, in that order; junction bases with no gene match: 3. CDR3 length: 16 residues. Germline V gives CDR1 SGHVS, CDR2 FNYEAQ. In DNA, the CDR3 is TGTGCCAGCAGCACAGGGACAGGGGGGAACACCGGGGAGCTGTTTTTT. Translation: CASSTGTGGNTGELFF.

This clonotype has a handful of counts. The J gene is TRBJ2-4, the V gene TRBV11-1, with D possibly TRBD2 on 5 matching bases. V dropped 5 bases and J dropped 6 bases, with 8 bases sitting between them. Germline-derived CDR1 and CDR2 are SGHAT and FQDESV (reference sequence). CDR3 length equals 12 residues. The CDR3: CASSQDSNIQYF. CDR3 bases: TGTGCCAGCAGCCAGGACTCAAACATTCAGTACTTC.

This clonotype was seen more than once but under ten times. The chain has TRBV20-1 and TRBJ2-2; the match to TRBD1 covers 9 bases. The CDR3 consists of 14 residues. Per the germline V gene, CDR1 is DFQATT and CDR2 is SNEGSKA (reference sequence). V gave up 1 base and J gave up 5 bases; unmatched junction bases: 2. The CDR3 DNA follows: TGCAGTGCTAGAGGGACAGGGGCGACCGGGGAGCTGTTTTTT. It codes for CSARGTGATGELFF.

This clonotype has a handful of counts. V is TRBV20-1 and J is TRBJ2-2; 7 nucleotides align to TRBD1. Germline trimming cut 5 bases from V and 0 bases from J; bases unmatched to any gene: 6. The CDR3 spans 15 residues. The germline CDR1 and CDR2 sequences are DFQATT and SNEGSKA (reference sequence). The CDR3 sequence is CSAPRTGANTGELFF. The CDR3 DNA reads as TGCAGTGCTCCTCGGACAGGAGCGAACACCGGGGAGCTGTTTTTT.

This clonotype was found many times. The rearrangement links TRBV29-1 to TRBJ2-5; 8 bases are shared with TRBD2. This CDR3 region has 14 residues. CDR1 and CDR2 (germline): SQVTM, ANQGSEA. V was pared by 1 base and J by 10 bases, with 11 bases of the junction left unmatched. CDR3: CSVEALSSGLGQYF. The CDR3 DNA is TGCAGCGTTGAAGCGTTGTCTAGCGGGCTGGGCCAGTACTTC.

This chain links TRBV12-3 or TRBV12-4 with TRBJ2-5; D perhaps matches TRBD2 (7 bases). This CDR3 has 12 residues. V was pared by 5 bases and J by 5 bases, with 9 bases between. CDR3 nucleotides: TGTGCCAGCAGTAGGGGGGGGGAGACCCAGTACTTC. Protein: CASSRGGETQYF.

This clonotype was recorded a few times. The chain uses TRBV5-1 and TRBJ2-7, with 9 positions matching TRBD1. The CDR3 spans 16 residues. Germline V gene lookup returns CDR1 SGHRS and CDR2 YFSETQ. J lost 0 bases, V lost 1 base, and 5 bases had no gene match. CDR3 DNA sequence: TGCGCCAGCAGCTTGTGGGGGACAGGGACCTCCTACGAGCAGTACTTC. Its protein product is CASSLWGTGTSYEQYF.

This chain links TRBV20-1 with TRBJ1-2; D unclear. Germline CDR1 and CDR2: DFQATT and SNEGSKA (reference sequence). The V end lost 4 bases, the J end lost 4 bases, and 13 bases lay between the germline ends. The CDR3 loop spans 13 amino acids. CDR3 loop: CSATPGGGYGYTF. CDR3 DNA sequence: TGCAGTGCTACCCCTGGAGGTGGCTATGGCTACACCTTC.

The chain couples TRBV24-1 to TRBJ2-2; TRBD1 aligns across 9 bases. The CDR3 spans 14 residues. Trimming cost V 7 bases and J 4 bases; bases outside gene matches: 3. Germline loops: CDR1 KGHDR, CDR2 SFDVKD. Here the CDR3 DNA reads TGTGCCACCAGCGACAGGGGGATCACCGGGGAGCTGTTTTTT. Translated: CATSDRGITGELFF.

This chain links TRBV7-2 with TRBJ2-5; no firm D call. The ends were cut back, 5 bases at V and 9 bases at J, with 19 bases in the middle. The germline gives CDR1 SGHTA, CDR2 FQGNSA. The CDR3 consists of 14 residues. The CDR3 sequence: CASSPTPLRKAQYF. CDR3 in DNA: TGTGCCAGCAGCCCGACTCCCCTTCGAAAGGCCCAGTACTTC.

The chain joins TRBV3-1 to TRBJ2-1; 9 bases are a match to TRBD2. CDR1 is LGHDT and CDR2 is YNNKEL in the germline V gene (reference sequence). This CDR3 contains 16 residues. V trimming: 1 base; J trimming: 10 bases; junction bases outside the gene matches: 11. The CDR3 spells CASSQGSGGGAREQFF. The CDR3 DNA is TGTGCCAGCAGCCAAGGTTCTGGCGGGGGGGCGCGCGAGCAGTTCTTC.

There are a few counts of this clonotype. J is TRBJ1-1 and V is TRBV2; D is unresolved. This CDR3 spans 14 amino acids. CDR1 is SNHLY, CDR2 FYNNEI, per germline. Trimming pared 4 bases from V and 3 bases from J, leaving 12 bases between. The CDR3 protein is CASSVGRRDTEAFF. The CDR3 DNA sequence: TGTGCCAGCAGTGTAGGAAGGCGAGACACTGAAGCTTTCTTT.

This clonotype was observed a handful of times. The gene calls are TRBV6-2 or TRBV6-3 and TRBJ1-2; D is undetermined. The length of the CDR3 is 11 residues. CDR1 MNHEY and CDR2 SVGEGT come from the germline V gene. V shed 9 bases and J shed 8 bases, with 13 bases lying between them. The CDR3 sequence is CARRRRGGYTF. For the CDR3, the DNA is TGTGCCAGGCGGCGGAGAGGCGGCTACACCTTC.

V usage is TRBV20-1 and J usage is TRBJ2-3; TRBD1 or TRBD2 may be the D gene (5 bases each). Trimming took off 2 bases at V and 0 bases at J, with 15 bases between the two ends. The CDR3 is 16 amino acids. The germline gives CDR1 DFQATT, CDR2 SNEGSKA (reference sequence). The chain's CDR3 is CSARKNPGRSTDTQYF. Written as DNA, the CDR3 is TGCAGTGCTAGAAAGAATCCGGGGCGTAGCACAGATACGCAGTATTTT.

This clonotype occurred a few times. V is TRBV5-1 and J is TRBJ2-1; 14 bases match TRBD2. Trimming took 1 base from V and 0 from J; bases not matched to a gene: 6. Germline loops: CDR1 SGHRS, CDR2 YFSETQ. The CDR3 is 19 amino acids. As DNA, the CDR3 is TGCGCCAGCAGCTTGACGGGACTAGCGGGGGCCAGCTCCTACAATGAGCAGTTCTTC. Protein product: CASSLTGLAGASSYNEQFF.

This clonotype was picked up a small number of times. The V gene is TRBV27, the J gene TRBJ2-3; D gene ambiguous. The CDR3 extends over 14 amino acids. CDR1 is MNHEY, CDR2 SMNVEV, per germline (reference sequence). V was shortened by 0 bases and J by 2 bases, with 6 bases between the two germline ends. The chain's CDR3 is CASSLSSDTDTQYF. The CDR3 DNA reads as TGTGCCAGCAGTTTATCCTCAGACACAGATACGCAGTATTTT.

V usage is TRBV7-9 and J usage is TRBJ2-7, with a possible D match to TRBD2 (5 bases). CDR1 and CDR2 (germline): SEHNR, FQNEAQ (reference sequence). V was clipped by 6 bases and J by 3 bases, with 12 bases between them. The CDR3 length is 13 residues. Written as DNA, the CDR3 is TGTGCCAGCAGTCAGGACTCCGACTACGAGCAGTACGTC. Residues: CASSQDSDYEQYV.